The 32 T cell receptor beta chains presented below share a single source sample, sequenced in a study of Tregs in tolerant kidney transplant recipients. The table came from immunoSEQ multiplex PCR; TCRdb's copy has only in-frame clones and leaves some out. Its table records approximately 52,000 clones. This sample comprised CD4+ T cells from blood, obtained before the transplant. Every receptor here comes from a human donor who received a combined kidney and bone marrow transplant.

This CDR3 is CASSLVTGNSYNEQFF. CDR3 DNA, as far as it was read: TGCGCCAGCAGCTTGGTGACAGGGAACTCCTACAATGAG. The J gene is TRBJ2-1, the V gene TRBV5-1; 7 positions match TRBD1. The sequence runs out 3 residues before the end of the CDR3; the remainder is reconstructed from the germline J gene. V shed 0 bases and J 0 bases; nucleotides not matched to a gene: 3. Germline V lookup: CDR1 SGHRS, CDR2 YFSETQ. There are 16 residues in the CDR3.

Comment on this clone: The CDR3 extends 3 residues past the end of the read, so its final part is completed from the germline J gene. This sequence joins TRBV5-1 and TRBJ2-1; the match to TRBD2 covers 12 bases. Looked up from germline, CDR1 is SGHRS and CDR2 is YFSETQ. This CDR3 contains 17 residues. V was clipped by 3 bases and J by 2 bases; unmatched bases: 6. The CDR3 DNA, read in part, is TGCGCCAGCAGCTCACGGACTAGCGGGACCGCCTACAATGAG. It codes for CASSSRTSGTAYNE. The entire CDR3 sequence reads CASSSRTSGTAYNEQFF.

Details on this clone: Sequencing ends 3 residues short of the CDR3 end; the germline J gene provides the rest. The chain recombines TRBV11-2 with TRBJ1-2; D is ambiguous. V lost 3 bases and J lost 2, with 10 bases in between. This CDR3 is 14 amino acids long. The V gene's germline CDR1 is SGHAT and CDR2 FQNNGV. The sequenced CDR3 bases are TGTGCCAGCAGCTTCGCGACACGGAACTATGGC. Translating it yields CASSFATRNYG. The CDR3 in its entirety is CASSFATRNYGYTF.

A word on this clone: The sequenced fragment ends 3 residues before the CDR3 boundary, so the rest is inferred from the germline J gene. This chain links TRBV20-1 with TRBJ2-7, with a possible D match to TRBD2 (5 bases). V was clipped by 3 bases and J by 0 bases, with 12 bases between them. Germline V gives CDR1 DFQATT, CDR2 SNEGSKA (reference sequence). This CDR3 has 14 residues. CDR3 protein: CSASLPTSSYEQYF. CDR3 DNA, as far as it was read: TGCAGTGCTAGCCTGCCAACTAGCTCCTACGAG.

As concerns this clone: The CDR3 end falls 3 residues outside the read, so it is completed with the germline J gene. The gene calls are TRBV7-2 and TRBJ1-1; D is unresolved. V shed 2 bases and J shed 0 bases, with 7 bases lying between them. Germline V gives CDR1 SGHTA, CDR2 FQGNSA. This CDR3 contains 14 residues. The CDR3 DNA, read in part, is TGTGCCAGCAGCTTAAATCGGTTGAACACTGAA. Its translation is CASSLNRLNTE. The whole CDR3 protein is CASSLNRLNTEAFF. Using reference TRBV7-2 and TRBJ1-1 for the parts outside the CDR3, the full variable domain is GAGVSQSPSNKVTEKGKDVELRCDPISGHTALYWYRQSLGQGLEFLIYFQGNSAPDKSGLPSDRFSAERTGGSVSTLTIQRTQQEDSAVYLCASSLNRLNTEAFFGQGTRLTVV.

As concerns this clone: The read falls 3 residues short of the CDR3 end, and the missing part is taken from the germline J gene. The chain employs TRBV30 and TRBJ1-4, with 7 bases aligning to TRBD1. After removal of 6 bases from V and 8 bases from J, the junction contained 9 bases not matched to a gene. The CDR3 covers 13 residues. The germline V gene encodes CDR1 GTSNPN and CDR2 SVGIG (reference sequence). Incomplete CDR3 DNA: TGTGCCTGCGGGACAGCTGCGAACGAAAAA. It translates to CACGTAANEK. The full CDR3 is CACGTAANEKLFF.

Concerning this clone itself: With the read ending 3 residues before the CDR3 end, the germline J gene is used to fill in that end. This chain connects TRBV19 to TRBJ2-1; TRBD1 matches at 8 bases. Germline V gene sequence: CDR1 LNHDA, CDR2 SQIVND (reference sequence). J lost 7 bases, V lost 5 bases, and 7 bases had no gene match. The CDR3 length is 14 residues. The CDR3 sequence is CASSAGTGRNEQFF. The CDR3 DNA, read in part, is TGTGCCAGTAGTGCCGGGACAGGCCGGAATGAG.

CDR3 in amino acids: CASSEEGYYGYTF. The CDR3 DNA, read in part, is TGTGCCAGCAGTGAAGAAGGGTACTATGGC. The genes are TRBV2 and TRBJ1-2; no definite D call. The missing CDR3 end, 3 residues past where the read stops, is filled in from the germline J gene. Germline CDR1 reads SNHLY; CDR2 reads FYNNEI. V was shortened by 1 base and J by 3 bases, with 6 bases between the two germline ends. This CDR3 spans 13 amino acids.

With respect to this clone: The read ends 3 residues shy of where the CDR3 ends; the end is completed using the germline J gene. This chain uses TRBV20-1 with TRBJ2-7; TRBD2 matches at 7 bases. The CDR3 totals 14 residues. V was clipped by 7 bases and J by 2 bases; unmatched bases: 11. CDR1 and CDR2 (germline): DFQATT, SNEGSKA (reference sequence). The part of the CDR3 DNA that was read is TGCAGTGGAGGTGAGGGCGGGAGAACCTACGAG. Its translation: CSGGEGGRTYE. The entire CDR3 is CSGGEGGRTYEQYF.

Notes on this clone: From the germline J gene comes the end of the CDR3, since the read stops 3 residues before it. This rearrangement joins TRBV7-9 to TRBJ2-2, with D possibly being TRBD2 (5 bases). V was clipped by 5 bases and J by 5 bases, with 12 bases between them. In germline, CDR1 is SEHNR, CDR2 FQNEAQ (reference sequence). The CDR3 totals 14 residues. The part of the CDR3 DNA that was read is TGTGCCAGCAGCCCACTCGGGGATACCGGGGAG. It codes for CASSPLGDTGE. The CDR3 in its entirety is CASSPLGDTGELFF.

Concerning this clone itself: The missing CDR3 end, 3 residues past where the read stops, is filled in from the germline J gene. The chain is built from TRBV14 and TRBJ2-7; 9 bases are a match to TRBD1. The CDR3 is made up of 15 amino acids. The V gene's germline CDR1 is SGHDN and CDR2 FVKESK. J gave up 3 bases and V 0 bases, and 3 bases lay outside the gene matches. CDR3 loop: CASSQEMGQGYEQYF. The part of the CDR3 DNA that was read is TGTGCCAGCAGCCAAGAGATGGGACAGGGCTACGAG.

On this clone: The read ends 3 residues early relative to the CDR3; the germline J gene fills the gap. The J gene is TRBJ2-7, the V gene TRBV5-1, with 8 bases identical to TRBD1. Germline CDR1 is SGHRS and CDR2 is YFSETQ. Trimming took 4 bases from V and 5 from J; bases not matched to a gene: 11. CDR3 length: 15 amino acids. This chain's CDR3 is CASSTQTGVDDEQYF. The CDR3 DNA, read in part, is TGCGCCAGCAGCACCCAGACAGGGGTGGATGACGAG.

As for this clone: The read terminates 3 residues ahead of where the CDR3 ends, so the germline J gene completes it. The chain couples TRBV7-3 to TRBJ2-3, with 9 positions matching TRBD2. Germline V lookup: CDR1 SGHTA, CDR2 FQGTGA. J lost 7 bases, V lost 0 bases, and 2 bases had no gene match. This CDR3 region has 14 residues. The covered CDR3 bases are TGTGCCAGCAGCTTAACCGGGACTAGCAATACG. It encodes CASSLTGTSNT. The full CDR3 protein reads CASSLTGTSNTQYF.

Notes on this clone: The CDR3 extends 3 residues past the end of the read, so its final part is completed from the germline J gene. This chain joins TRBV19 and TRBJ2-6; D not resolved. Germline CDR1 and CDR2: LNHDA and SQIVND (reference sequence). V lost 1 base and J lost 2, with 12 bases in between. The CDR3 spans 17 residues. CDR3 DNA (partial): TGTGCCAGTAGTATAGTTGTATGGGCGACTGGGGCCAACGTC. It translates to CASSIVVWATGANV. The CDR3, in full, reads CASSIVVWATGANVLTF.

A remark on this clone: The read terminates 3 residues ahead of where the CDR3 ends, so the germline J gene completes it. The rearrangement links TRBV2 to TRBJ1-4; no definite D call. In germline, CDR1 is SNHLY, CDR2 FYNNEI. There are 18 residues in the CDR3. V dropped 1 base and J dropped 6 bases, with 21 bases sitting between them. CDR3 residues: CASSEGKAVQFFDEKLFF. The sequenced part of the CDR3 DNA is TGTGCCAGCAGTGAAGGAAAGGCCGTACAGTTTTTCGATGAAAAA. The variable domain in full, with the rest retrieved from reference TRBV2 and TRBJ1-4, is EPEVTQTPSHQVTQMGQEVILRCVPISNHLYFYWYRQILGQKVEFLVSFYNNEISEKSEIFDDQFSVERPDGSNFTLKIRSTKLEDSAMYFCASSEGKAVQFFDEKLFFGSGTQLSVL.

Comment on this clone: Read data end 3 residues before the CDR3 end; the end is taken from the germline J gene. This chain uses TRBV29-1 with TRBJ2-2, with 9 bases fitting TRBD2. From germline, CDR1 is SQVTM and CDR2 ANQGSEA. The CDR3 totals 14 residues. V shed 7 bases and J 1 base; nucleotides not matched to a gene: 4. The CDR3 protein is CSGGGDGNTGELFF. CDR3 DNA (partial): TGCAGCGGCGGGGGGGACGGGAACACCGGGGAG.

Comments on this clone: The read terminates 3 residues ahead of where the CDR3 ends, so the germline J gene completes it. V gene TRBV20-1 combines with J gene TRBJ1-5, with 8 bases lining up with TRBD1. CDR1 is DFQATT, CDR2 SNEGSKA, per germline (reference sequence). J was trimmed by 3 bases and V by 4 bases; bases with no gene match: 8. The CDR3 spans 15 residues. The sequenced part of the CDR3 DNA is TGCAGTGCTATCTCCGGGACAGGCACCAATCAGCCC. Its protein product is CSAISGTGTNQP. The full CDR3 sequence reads CSAISGTGTNQPQHF.

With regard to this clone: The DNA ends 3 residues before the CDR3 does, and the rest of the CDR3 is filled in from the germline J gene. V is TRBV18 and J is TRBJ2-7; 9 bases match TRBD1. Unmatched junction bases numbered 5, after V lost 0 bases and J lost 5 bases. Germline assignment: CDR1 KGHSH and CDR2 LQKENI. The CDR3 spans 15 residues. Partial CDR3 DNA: TGTGCCAGCTCACCACCGGGACAGGGCATCAACGAG. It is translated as CASSPPGQGINE. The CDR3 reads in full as CASSPPGQGINEQYF.

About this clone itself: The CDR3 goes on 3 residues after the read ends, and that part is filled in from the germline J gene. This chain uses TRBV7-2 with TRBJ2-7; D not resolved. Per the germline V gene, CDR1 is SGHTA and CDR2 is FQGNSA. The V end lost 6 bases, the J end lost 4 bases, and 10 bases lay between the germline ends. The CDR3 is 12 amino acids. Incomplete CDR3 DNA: TGTGCCAGCAGTCGGTCGCGATACGAG. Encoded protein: CASSRSRYE. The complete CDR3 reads CASSRSRYEQYF.

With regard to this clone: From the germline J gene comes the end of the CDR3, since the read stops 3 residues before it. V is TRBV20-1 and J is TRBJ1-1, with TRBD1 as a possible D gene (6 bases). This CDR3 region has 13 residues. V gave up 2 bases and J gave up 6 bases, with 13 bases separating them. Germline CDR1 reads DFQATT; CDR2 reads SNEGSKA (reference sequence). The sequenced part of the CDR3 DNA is TGCAGTGCTAGAAAGGCGACAGGTGCTGAA. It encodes CSARKATGAE. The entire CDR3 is CSARKATGAEAFF.

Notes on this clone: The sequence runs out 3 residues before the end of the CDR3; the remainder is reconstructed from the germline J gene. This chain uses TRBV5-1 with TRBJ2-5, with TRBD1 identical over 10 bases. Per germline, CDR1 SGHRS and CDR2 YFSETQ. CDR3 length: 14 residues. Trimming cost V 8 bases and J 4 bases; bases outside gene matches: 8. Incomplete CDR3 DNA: TGCGCCAGTACGACAGGGGGCTTGGGAGAGACC. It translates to CASTTGGLGET. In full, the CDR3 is CASTTGGLGETQYF.

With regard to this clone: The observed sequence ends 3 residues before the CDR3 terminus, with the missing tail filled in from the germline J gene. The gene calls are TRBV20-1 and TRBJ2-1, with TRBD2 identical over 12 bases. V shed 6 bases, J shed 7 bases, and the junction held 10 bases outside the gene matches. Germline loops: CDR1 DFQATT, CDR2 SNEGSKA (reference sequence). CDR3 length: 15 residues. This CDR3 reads CSAPRLAGDENEQFF. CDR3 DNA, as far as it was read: TGCAGTGCGCCGAGACTAGCGGGAGATGAAAATGAG.

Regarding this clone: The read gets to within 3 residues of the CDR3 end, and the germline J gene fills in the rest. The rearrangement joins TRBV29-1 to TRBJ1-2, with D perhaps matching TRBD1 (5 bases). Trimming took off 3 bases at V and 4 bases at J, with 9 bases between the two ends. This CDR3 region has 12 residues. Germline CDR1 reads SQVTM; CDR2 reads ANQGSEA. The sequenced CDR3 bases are TGCAGCGTTGAGGACAAGTTCTATGGC. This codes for CSVEDKFYG. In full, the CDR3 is CSVEDKFYGYTF. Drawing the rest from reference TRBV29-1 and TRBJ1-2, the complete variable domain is SAVISQKPSRDICQRGTSLTIQCQVDSQVTMMFWYRQQPGQSLTLIATANQGSEATYESGFVIDKFPISRPNLTFSTLTVSNMSPEDSSIYLCSVEDKFYGYTFGSGTRLTVV.

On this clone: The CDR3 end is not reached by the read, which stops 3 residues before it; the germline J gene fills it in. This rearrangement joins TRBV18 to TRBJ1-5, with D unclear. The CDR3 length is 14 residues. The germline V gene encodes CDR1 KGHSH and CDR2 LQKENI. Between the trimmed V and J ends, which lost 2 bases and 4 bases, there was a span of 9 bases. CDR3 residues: CASSPSLQNQPQHF. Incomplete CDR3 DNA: TGTGCCAGCTCACCATCCTTACAAAATCAGCCC.

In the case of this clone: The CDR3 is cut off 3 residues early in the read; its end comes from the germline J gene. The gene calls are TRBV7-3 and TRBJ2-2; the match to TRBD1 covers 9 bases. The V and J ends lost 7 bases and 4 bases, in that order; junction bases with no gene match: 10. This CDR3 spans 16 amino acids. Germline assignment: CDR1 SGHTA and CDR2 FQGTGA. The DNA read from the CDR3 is TGTGCCAGCAACGGAAGCGGGACAGGGACCACCGGGGAG. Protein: CASNGSGTGTTGE. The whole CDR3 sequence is CASNGSGTGTTGELFF.

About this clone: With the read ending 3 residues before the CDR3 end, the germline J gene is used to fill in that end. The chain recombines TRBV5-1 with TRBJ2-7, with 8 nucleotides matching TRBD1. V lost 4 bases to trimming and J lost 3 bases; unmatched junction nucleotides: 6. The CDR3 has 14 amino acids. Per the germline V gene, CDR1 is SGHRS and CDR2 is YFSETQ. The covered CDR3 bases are TGCGCCAGCAGCCCGGGACAGGCATACTACGAG. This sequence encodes CASSPGQAYYE. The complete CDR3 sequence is CASSPGQAYYEQYF.

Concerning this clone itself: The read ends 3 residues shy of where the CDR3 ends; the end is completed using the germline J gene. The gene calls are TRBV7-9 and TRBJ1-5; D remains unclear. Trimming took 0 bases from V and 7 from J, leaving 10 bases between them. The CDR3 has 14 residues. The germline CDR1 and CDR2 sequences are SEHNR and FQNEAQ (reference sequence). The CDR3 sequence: CASSLASDGQPQHF. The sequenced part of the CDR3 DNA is TGTGCCAGCAGCTTAGCTTCAGACGGGCAGCCC.

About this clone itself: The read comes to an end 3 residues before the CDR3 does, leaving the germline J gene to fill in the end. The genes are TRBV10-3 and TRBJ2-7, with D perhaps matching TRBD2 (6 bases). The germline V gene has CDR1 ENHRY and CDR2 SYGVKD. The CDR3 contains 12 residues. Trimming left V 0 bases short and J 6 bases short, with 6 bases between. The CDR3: CAISESGGEQYF. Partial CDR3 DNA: TGTGCCATCAGTGAGTCGGGGGGCGAG.

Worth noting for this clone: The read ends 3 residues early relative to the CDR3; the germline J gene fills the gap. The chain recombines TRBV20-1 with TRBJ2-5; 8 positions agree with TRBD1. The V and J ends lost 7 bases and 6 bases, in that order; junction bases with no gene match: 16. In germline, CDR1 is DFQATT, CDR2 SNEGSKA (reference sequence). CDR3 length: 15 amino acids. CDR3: CSVDAPGQARQTQYF. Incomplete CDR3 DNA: TGCAGTGTCGACGCCCCGGGACAGGCCCGCCAGACC.

CDR3 bases read: TGCGCCAGCAGCCCAGGGACTAGCGGCGGCTACGAG. Amino acids: CASSPGTSGGYE. The CDR3 as a whole reads CASSPGTSGGYEQYF. The rearrangement uses TRBV5-1 and TRBJ2-7, with 11 bases identical to TRBD2. Read sequence stops 3 residues before the CDR3 end, and the germline J gene provides the missing end. CDR3 length: 15 residues. V shed 4 bases, J shed 3 bases, and the junction held 6 bases outside the gene matches. In germline, CDR1 is SGHRS, CDR2 YFSETQ.

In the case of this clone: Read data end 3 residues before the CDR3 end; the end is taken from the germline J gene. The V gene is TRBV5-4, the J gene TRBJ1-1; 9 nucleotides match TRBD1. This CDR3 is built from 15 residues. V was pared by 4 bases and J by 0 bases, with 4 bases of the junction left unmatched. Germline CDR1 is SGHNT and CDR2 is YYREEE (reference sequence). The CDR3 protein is CASSAGTGMNTEAFF. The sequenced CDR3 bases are TGTGCCAGCAGCGCCGGGACAGGGATGAACACTGAA.

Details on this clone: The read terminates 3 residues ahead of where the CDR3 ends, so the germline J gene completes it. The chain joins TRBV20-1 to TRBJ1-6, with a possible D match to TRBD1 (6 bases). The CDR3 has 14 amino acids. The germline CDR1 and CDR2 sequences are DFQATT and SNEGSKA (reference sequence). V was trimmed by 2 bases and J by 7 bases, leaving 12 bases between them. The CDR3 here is CSARQPGQNSPLHF. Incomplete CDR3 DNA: TGCAGTGCTAGACAACCGGGACAAAATTCACCC.